These 18 T cell receptor beta chains originate from one sample sequenced in a study of T cell responses to AZD1222 COVID-19 vaccine (dated by TCRdb to the early 2020s). Library preparation employed the immunoSEQ multiplex PCR assay. TCRdb limited this immuneACCESS table to in-frame rearrangements with V and J called. A share of clones is missing; checked studies link under half to unresolved V genes, and the rest is unexplained. This sample is represented by about 140,000 clones; 80% to 95% of them were singletons. Of the sample, 3% to 4% falls within the top ten clones. The time point label, read with the paper, signifies: about 28 days (+/-7) after the second vaccine dose. The sequencing used peripheral blood, collected 28 days after the second AZD1222 dose. The origin of the receptors is an adult who received the AZD1222 COVID-19 vaccine.

The genes are TRBV15 and TRBJ2-3, with a possible D match to TRBD2 (5 bases). Trimming left V 0 bases short and J 5 bases short, with 12 bases between. Germline V gene sequence: CDR1 LNHNV, CDR2 YYDKDF (reference sequence). The CDR3 is 15 residues long. The CDR3 DNA reads TGTGCCACCAGCAGAGATGGAGGAGAATTAGATACGCAGTATTTT. Translation gives CATSRDGGELDTQYF.

The chain carries TRBV7-6 and TRBJ2-3; D unresolved. This CDR3 comprises 16 residues. V lost 0 bases and J 0 bases, leaving 10 bases between the germline ends. Germline CDR1 is SGHVS and CDR2 is FNYEAQ. The CDR3 protein is CASSLAGSASTDTQYF. The CDR3 DNA reads as TGTGCCAGCAGCTTAGCTGGCAGCGCTAGCACAGATACGCAGTATTTT. Combining the CDR3 with reference TRBV7-6 and TRBJ2-3 gives the whole variable domain GAGVSQSPRYKVTKRGQDVALRCDPISGHVSLYWYRQALGQGPEFLTYFNYEAQQDKSGLPNDRFSAERPEGSISTLTIQRTEQRDSAMYRCASSLAGSASTDTQYFGPGTRLTVL.

The rearrangement joins TRBV4-1 to TRBJ1-4, with D hard to call. Trimming removed 2 bases at V and 3 bases at J, with 1 base between. The V gene's germline CDR1 is MGHRA and CDR2 YSYEKL. This CDR3 has 12 residues. The CDR3 DNA follows: TGCGCCAGCAGCCAACCTAATGAAAAACTGTTTTTT. This codes for CASSQPNEKLFF.

V is TRBV6-5 and J is TRBJ2-7; no reliable D call. Germline V gene lookup returns CDR1 MNHEY and CDR2 SVGAGI. V gave up 0 bases and J gave up 6 bases, with 3 bases separating them. CDR3 length: 11 amino acids. In nucleotides, the CDR3 is TGTGCCAGCAGTTACTCGTCCGAGCAGTACTTC. This encodes CASSYSSEQYF.

The chain employs TRBV9 and TRBJ2-1, with D perhaps being TRBD1 or TRBD2 (5 bases each). V was trimmed by 0 bases and J by 4 bases, leaving 8 bases between them. The CDR3 is 14 residues long. The germline V gene encodes CDR1 SGDLS and CDR2 YYNGEE. The DNA for the CDR3 is TGTGCCAGCAGCGTAGCGGGGCGATACAATGAGCAGTTCTTC. This codes for CASSVAGRYNEQFF. The variable domain in full, completed from reference TRBV9 and TRBJ2-1, reads DSGVTQTPKHLITATGQRVTLRCSPRSGDLSVYWYQQSLDQGLQFLIQYYNGEERAKGNILERFSAQQFPDLHSELNLSSLELGDSALYFCASSVAGRYNEQFFGPGTRLTVL.

The rearrangement uses TRBV27 and TRBJ1-2, with 7 bases matching TRBD1. The ends lost 4 bases at V and 2 bases at J; junction bases unmatched: 7. The germline V gene encodes CDR1 MNHEY and CDR2 SMNVEV (reference sequence). This CDR3 region has 15 residues. Here the CDR3 reads CASSSIRQGNYGYTF. CDR3 DNA sequence: TGTGCCAGCAGTTCGATTAGACAGGGAAACTATGGCTACACCTTC.

This clone was counted once. The chain combines TRBV27 with TRBJ1-2; TRBD1 matches 9 bases. Germline V gives CDR1 MNHEY, CDR2 SMNVEV (reference sequence). Unmatched junction bases numbered 8, after V lost 5 bases and J lost 4 bases. The CDR3 covers 15 residues. The CDR3 spells CASSRTGAASYGYTF. The CDR3 DNA follows: TGTGCCAGCAGTAGGACAGGGGCTGCGAGCTATGGCTACACCTTC.

J is TRBJ1-1 and V is TRBV5-5; no reliable D call. The CDR3 loop spans 14 amino acids. Trimming left V 4 bases short and J 1 base short, with 11 bases between. The V gene's germline CDR1 is SGHKS and CDR2 YYEKEE (reference sequence). The CDR3 is CASSPGQWNTEAFF. The CDR3 DNA sequence: TGTGCCAGCAGCCCGGGCCAGTGGAACACTGAAGCTTTCTTT.

The sample holds a few counts of this clone. The chain has TRBV20-1 and TRBJ2-7; 9 bases are a match to TRBD1. The CDR3 length is 18 residues. Germline CDR1 is DFQATT and CDR2 is SNEGSKA (reference sequence). The trim removed 3 bases at V and 7 bases at J, leaving 22 bases unmatched. The CDR3, as DNA: TGCAGTGCTAGTGCACCCTTATATTTGGGGACAGGGATGGGGGAGCAGTACTTC. This gives the protein CSASAPLYLGTGMGEQYF.

V usage is TRBV28 and J usage is TRBJ1-1; no clear D gene. Germline V gene sequence: CDR1 MDHEN, CDR2 SYDVKM. The CDR3 has 11 amino acids. Trimming cost V 7 bases and J 3 bases, with 6 bases left between them. The CDR3: CASTIYTEAFF. DNA of the CDR3: TGTGCCAGCACCATATACACTGAAGCTTTCTTT. The full variable domain, rest sourced from reference TRBV28 and TRBJ1-1, is DVKVTQSSRYLVKRTGEKVFLECVQDMDHENMFWYRQDPGLGLRLIYFSYDVKMKEKGDIPEGYSVSREKKERFSLILESASTNQTSMYLCASTIYTEAFFGQGTRLTVV.

The rearrangement links TRBV27 to TRBJ2-6, with D unclear. The germline V gene has CDR1 MNHEY and CDR2 SMNVEV (reference sequence). Trimming left V 6 bases short and J 1 base short, with 4 bases between. The CDR3 is made up of 13 amino acids. The DNA of the CDR3 is TGTGCCAGCAGGCAGTCTGGGGCCAACGTCCTGACTTTC. The encoded protein is CASRQSGANVLTF.

V and J are TRBV2 and TRBJ2-7, with D possibly being TRBD1 (6 bases). Germline V gene sequence: CDR1 SNHLY, CDR2 FYNNEI. The CDR3 consists of 14 residues. Trimming took off 6 bases at V and 1 base at J, with 13 bases between the two ends. The CDR3 sequence: CASSYATGSYEQYF. CDR3 nucleotides: TGTGCCAGCAGCTACGCTACAGGGTCCTACGAGCAGTACTTC. Full variable domain (rest looked up from reference TRBV2 and TRBJ2-7): EPEVTQTPSHQVTQMGQEVILRCVPISNHLYFYWYRQILGQKVEFLVSFYNNEISEKSEIFDDQFSVERPDGSNFTLKIRSTKLEDSAMYFCASSYATGSYEQYFGPGTRLTVT.

The CDR3 is CASRRQVGPGNTIYF. The CDR3 DNA follows: TGTGCCAGCAGACGACAGGTGGGCCCTGGAAACACCATATATTTT. J is TRBJ1-3 and V is TRBV27; weak D call: TRBD1 (6 bases). Per germline, CDR1 MNHEY and CDR2 SMNVEV (reference sequence). The CDR3 contains 15 residues. Trimming took 6 bases from V and 2 from J, leaving 14 bases between them.

The chain combines TRBV6-5 with TRBJ1-2; possibly TRBD1 for D (5 bases). This CDR3 region has 13 residues. The germline V and J ends were trimmed by 6 bases and 0 bases, with 8 bases remaining between them. Germline loops: CDR1 MNHEY, CDR2 SVGAGI. The CDR3 sequence: CASSWGPNYGYTF. In DNA form, the CDR3 reads TGTGCCAGCAGCTGGGGACCTAACTATGGCTACACCTTC.

This clone was recorded only once. The V call is TRBV6-6, the J call TRBJ1-5, with 7 bases matching TRBD1. This CDR3 comprises 18 residues. Germline trimming cut 5 bases from V and 1 base from J; bases unmatched to any gene: 14. Germline V gives CDR1 MNHNY, CDR2 SVGAGI (reference sequence). CDR3 nucleotide sequence: TGTGCCAGCAGTCGACAGGGCCCCGGATCCTTAAGCAATCAGCCCCAGCATTTT. Encoded protein: CASSRQGPGSLSNQPQHF.

The chain uses TRBV11-3 and TRBJ2-7; TRBD1 matches 9 bases. In germline, CDR1 is SGHNT, CDR2 YENEEA. This CDR3 is built from 15 residues. Losses at the gene ends were 1 base for V and 5 bases for J; bases not matched to a gene: 6. Written as DNA, the CDR3 is TGTGCCAGCAGCTTAGGAGGGACAGGGTCCCACGAGCAGTACTTC. This gives the protein CASSLGGTGSHEQYF.

V is TRBV28 and J is TRBJ1-4; a possible D gene is TRBD1 (6 bases). The germline V and J ends were trimmed by 2 bases and 8 bases, with 12 bases remaining between them. Germline CDR1 MDHEN, CDR2 SYDVKM. The CDR3 runs to 14 residues. The CDR3 loop is CASSLNRAVEKLFF. The CDR3 nucleotides read TGTGCCAGCAGTTTAAACAGGGCCGTCGAAAAACTGTTTTTT. Based on the CDR3 plus reference TRBV28 and TRBJ1-4, the full variable domain is DVKVTQSSRYLVKRTGEKVFLECVQDMDHENMFWYRQDPGLGLRLIYFSYDVKMKEKGDIPEGYSVSREKKERFSLILESASTNQTSMYLCASSLNRAVEKLFFGSGTQLSVL.

The chain is built from TRBV21-1 and TRBJ1-2; the table's D call TRBD1 went unverified against the DNA. TRBV21-1 is deemed a pseudogene. The CDR3 is made up of 14 amino acids. CDR3 residues: CASSKCTGDYGYTF. DNA of the CDR3: TGTGCCAGCAGCAAGTGCACAGGGGACTATGGCTACACCTTC.